The 30 T cell receptor beta chains below come from one sample, sequenced in a study of metastatic and nonmetastatic thyroid tumors. TCRdb used MiXCR to call clones anew from the PCR reads. The sample includes tens of thousands of clones, approximately 12% of them seen just once. Treatment of any kind had been given to no patient before thyroid surgery. Source material: blood. The source of these receptors is a female donor with papillary thyroid cancer or a benign thyroid nodule (not recorded which). Some clones in this sample may be carry-over from other donors' samples.

This clone was observed at least ten times. J is TRBJ2-7 and V is TRBV5-1; 12 positions agree with TRBD2. The J segment lost 2 bases and the V segment lost 2 bases, leaving 8 bases of the junction unmatched. Germline values: CDR1 SGHRS, CDR2 YFSETQ. This CDR3 contains 17 residues. CDR3 sequence (DNA): TGCGCCAGCAGCTTTTCATCCGGACTAGCGGGAACCTACGAGCAGTACTTC. This codes for CASSFSSGLAGTYEQYF.

As to this clone: A much larger clone sits a single nucleotide away, making a read error possible. The CDR3 protein is CASSLGTSEETQYF. In DNA, the CDR3 is TGTGCCAGCAGCCTAGGGACTAGCGAGGAGACCCAGTACTTC. The chain is built from TRBV7-2 and TRBJ2-4, with 10 positions matching TRBD2. The end of the DNA aligns better with TRBJ2-5, so the J call may be wrong. Germline values: CDR1 SGHTA, CDR2 FQGNSA. The CDR3 is made up of 14 amino acids.

Note on this clone: An end of the junction differs from the germline gene, which may be a read error. The V call is TRBV6-1, the J call TRBJ1-2, with D possibly TRBD1 on 5 matching bases. Germline V lookup: CDR1 MNHNS, CDR2 SASEGT. There are 15 residues in the CDR3. The CDR3 protein is CASSGGLTAAYVYTF. CDR3 sequence (DNA): TGTGCCAGCAGTGGGGGGTTAACCGCTGCCTATGTCTACACCTTC.

Many counts were recorded for this clone. The chain employs TRBV3-1 and TRBJ2-7; the D is unclear. In germline, CDR1 is LGHDT, CDR2 YNNKEL (reference sequence). The CDR3 has 13 residues. V lost 3 bases and J lost 4, with 10 bases in between. CDR3 region: CASSQRSGYEQYF. The CDR3 coding sequence is TGTGCCAGCAGCCAGAGGTCGGGTTACGAGCAGTACTTC.

In this sample, this clone is medium-sized. V gene TRBV20-1 combines with J gene TRBJ2-7, with 10 bases identical to TRBD1. The length of the CDR3 is 14 residues. Per the germline V gene, CDR1 is DFQATT and CDR2 is SNEGSKA (reference sequence). Losses at the gene ends were 2 bases for V and 4 bases for J; bases not matched to a gene: 5. The CDR3 region is CSARQGTGAYEQYF. The CDR3 DNA follows: TGCAGTGCTAGACAGGGGACAGGGGCGTACGAGCAGTACTTC.

This clone showed up many times. The V gene is TRBV6-1, the J gene TRBJ1-1; 12 nucleotides match TRBD1. With 6 bases clipped from V and 8 bases from J, the junction kept 7 bases outside the gene matches. Germline V gene data show CDR1 as MNHNS and CDR2 as SASEGT. This CDR3 region has 14 residues. CDR3 protein: CASSLLGQGAEAFF. CDR3 nucleotides: TGTGCCAGCAGCCTCCTGGGACAGGGGGCGGAAGCTTTCTTT.

In its sample, this clone was seen many times. The gene calls are TRBV27 and TRBJ2-7; 12 bases map to TRBD2. The trim removed 5 bases at V and 5 bases at J, leaving 7 bases unmatched. Germline CDR1 reads MNHEY; CDR2 reads SMNVEV (reference sequence). The CDR3 loop spans 15 amino acids. The CDR3 nucleotides read TGTGCCAGCAGTCCCGGGACTAGCGGGTTTAACGAGCAGTACTTC. Residues: CASSPGTSGFNEQYF.

This clone has ten or more counts. The V gene is TRBV7-2, the J gene TRBJ2-3, with D perhaps matching TRBD1 (5 bases). Trimming pared 2 bases from V and 4 bases from J, leaving 7 bases between. CDR1 is SGHTA, CDR2 FQGNSA, per germline. The CDR3 loop spans 13 amino acids. The CDR3, as DNA: TGTGCCAGCAGCTTACAGGGCGCAGATACGCAGTATTTT. As protein: CASSLQGADTQYF. The full variable domain, its missing parts supplied by reference TRBV7-2 and TRBJ2-3, is GAGVSQSPSNKVTEKGKDVELRCDPISGHTALYWYRQSLGQGLEFLIYFQGNSAPDKSGLPSDRFSAERTGGSVSTLTIQRTQQEDSAVYLCASSLQGADTQYFGPGTRLTVL.

Ten or more counts support this clone. This chain joins TRBV18 and TRBJ2-3, with 7 bases that match TRBD2. V was pared by 6 bases and J by 2 bases, with 8 bases of the junction left unmatched. The germline CDR1 and CDR2 sequences are KGHSH and LQKENI. The CDR3 totals 15 residues. CDR3 DNA sequence: TGTGCCAGCTCGATGCGCGGGAGTAACACAGATACGCAGTATTTT. Translated: CASSMRGSNTDTQYF.

This clone is classed as medium-sized (0.01 to 0.1%). The chain recombines TRBV28 with TRBJ1-6, with 7 bases fitting TRBD1. V gave up 3 bases and J gave up 13 bases; unmatched junction bases: 12. CDR3 size: 15 residues. Germline lookup yields CDR1 MDHEN and CDR2 SYDVKM. The CDR3 protein is CASSFYDREIRPLHF. In DNA form, the CDR3 reads TGTGCCAGCAGTTTCTACGACAGGGAAATTCGGCCCCTCCACTTT.

This clone was observed at least ten times. This chain links TRBV6-1 with TRBJ1-1, with unresolved D. V gave up 7 bases and J gave up 1 base, with 13 bases separating them. Germline CDR1 and CDR2: MNHNS and SASEGT. The CDR3 runs to 14 residues. The CDR3 region has the DNA TGTGCCAGCATCCCTGGGGAGAGGAACACTGAAGCTTTCTTT. It translates to CASIPGERNTEAFF.

This clone was counted many times. The chain combines TRBV15 with TRBJ2-1; a weak D match, TRBD2 (7 bases). The germline gives CDR1 LNHNV, CDR2 YYDKDF (reference sequence). The CDR3 loop spans 14 amino acids. Trimming stripped 5 bases from V and 8 bases from J, with 16 bases between. The CDR3 sequence is CATSARGGGDEQFF. CDR3 coding DNA: TGTGCCACCAGCGCTAGGGGGGGGGGCGATGAGCAGTTCTTC.

This clone is medium-sized. The rearrangement joins TRBV9 to TRBJ2-1; 14 bases agree with TRBD2. In germline, CDR1 is SGDLS, CDR2 YYNGEE. This CDR3 contains 18 residues. The V gene end was trimmed by 0 bases and the J gene end by 0 bases; junction bases not matched to a gene: 2. Here the CDR3 DNA reads TGTGCCAGCAGCGTAGAAGGGACTAGCGGGAGCTCCTACAATGAGCAGTTCTTC. This codes for CASSVEGTSGSSYNEQFF.

This clone was seen many times. The chain carries TRBV7-9 and TRBJ1-2; 10 bases match TRBD1. The CDR3 runs 14 residues. Germline CDR1 reads SEHNR; CDR2 reads FQNEAQ (reference sequence). J was trimmed by 8 bases and V by 6 bases; bases with no gene match: 9. CDR3 bases: TGTGCCAGCAGTCAACCCGGGACAGGGGACGGCTACACCTTC. Protein sequence: CASSQPGTGDGYTF. Combining the CDR3 with reference TRBV7-9 and TRBJ1-2 gives the whole variable domain DTGVSQNPRHKITKRGQNVTFRCDPISEHNRLYWYRQTLGQGPEFLTYFQNEAQLEKSRLLSDRFSAERPKGSFSTLEIQRTEQGDSAMYLCASSQPGTGDGYTFGSGTRLTVV.

This chain joins TRBV4-3 and TRBJ1-2, with unresolved D. The germline gives CDR1 LGHNA, CDR2 YSLEER. V was cut by 0 bases and J by 9 bases, with 20 bases left in between. The CDR3 is 16 amino acids. The CDR3 reads CASSQDLSGIPLCYTF. The DNA for the CDR3 is TGCGCCAGCAGCCAAGATCTGTCGGGCATCCCCCTGTGCTACACCTTC.

The V and J genes are TRBV6-1 and TRBJ2-7; 7 positions agree with TRBD2. This CDR3 is built from 15 residues. Per germline, CDR1 MNHNS and CDR2 SASEGT. V trimming: 7 bases; J trimming: 3 bases; junction bases outside the gene matches: 12. This CDR3 is CASTEAGRQHYEQYF. The CDR3 DNA sequence: TGTGCCAGCACCGAAGCCGGGAGGCAGCACTACGAGCAGTACTTC.

This clone has at least ten counts. The rearrangement joins TRBV12-3 or TRBV12-4 to TRBJ1-1, with D perhaps matching TRBD1 (5 bases). V lost 5 bases to trimming and J lost 5 bases, with 9 bases between them. CDR3 length equals 12 residues. Here the CDR3 reads CASSPQGTEAFF. CDR3 bases: TGTGCCAGCAGTCCCCAGGGAACTGAAGCTTTCTTT.

There are many counts of this clone. This sequence may be a read error, since a much larger clone differs from it by one base. V and J are TRBV6-5 and TRBJ2-1; the D call may be TRBD1 or TRBD2 (5 bases each). Germline V CDR1 and CDR2: MNHEY, SVGAGI. The CDR3 sequence is 13 residues long. The CDR3 DNA reads TGTGCCAGCAGTTATCGGGGCTACAATAAGCAGTTCTTC. Translated: CASSYRGYNKQFF.

This clone showed up many times. The genes are TRBV6-2 or TRBV6-3 and TRBJ1-6; D is possibly TRBD1 (5 bases). Germline CDR1 and CDR2: MNHEY and SVGEGT. The CDR3 totals 9 residues. The DNA of the CDR3 is TGTATCAGGGATTCACCCCTCCACTTT. Encoded protein: CIRDSPLHF.

The rearrangement links TRBV30 to TRBJ1-2, with D uncertain. This CDR3 contains 13 residues. V was pared by 0 bases and J by 8 bases, with 13 bases between. The germline gives CDR1 GTSNPN, CDR2 SVGIG (reference sequence). CDR3 loop: CAWSVPGPYGYTF. Here the CDR3 DNA reads TGTGCCTGGAGTGTACCCGGGCCCTACGGCTACACCTTC.

This clone was recorded at least ten times. This rearrangement joins TRBV19 to TRBJ2-1, with TRBD2 matching over 8 bases. This CDR3 has 17 amino acids. With V trimmed by 1 base and J by 8 bases, 13 bases remained unmatched. Germline V gives CDR1 LNHDA, CDR2 SQIVND (reference sequence). CDR3 sequence (DNA): TGTGCCAGTAGTATAGGAGGCGGGAGGTCCCCCTGGGATGAGCAGTTCTTC. Protein sequence: CASSIGGGRSPWDEQFF.

This clone came up many times. V gene TRBV19 combines with J gene TRBJ2-7, with 10 nucleotides matching TRBD1. V gave up 7 bases and J gave up 7 bases; unmatched junction bases: 10. Germline CDR1 and CDR2: LNHDA and SQIVND (reference sequence). The CDR3 sequence is 14 residues long. The CDR3 region is CASTTGTGAGEQYF. DNA of the CDR3: TGTGCCAGTACGACCGGGACAGGGGCCGGAGAGCAGTACTTC.

The sample holds many counts of this clone. This chain links TRBV18 with TRBJ2-7, with D hard to call. This CDR3 comprises 12 residues. Trimming removed 4 bases at V and 1 base at J, with 5 bases between. Germline V CDR1 and CDR2: KGHSH, LQKENI. The CDR3 reads CASSRESYEQYF. The CDR3 coding sequence is TGTGCCAGCTCACGTGAGTCCTACGAGCAGTACTTC.

This clone was recorded at least ten times. The chain uses TRBV14 and TRBJ2-3, with D hard to call. This CDR3 is built from 14 residues. The ends were cut back, 1 base at V and 9 bases at J, with 14 bases in the middle. CDR1 and CDR2 (germline): SGHDN, FVKESK. CDR3 sequence (DNA): TGTGCCAGCAGCCAAGTCGTCGGGTCACTGACGCAGTATTTT. Translation: CASSQVVGSLTQYF.

This clone was counted ten times or more. V is TRBV25-1 and J is TRBJ1-2, with TRBD1 as a possible D gene (5 bases). Germline CDR1 and CDR2: MGHDK and SYGVNS. V was shortened by 3 bases and J by 5 bases, with 13 bases between the two germline ends. The length of the CDR3 is 14 residues. The CDR3 DNA reads as TGTGCCAGCAGTGACAGAGTTCAGGGTTATGGCTACACCTTC. Translating gives CASSDRVQGYGYTF.

The chain recombines TRBV12-3 or TRBV12-4 with TRBJ2-2, with 7 bases lining up with TRBD2. The V segment lost 3 bases and the J segment 17 bases; nucleotides outside the gene matches: 9. CDR3 size: 12 residues. This CDR3 reads CASSLGGLFVFF. The DNA for the CDR3 is TGTGCCAGCAGTTTGGGGGGACTATTCGTATTTTTT.

This clone was picked up many times. The V call is TRBV20-1, the J call TRBJ2-3; a possible D gene is TRBD1 (5 bases). The CDR3 is 14 amino acids. Trimming shortened V by 0 bases and J by 3 bases, and 10 bases separated the two germline ends. Germline V CDR1 and CDR2: DFQATT, SNEGSKA (reference sequence). The CDR3 coding sequence is TGCAGTGCTAGAGACCTAAGACAGACAGATACGCAGTATTTT. Protein product: CSARDLRQTDTQYF.

This clone is labeled as medium-sized. The chain joins TRBV12-3 or TRBV12-4 to TRBJ2-7, with D possibly being TRBD1 (6 bases). CDR3 length equals 14 residues. Trimming cost V 6 bases and J 5 bases, with 17 bases left between them. CDR3 bases: TGTGCCAGCAGATTGGGTTCAGGGGCCGACGAGCAGTACTTC. Its translation is CASRLGSGADEQYF.

The sample holds many counts of this clone. The CDR3 DNA reads TGTGCCAGCAGCTTAGCCCAGACGGGGCTTGAAAAACTGTTTTTT. Amino acid sequence: CASSLAQTGLEKLFF. This chain links TRBV7-6 with TRBJ1-4; D possibly corresponds to TRBD1 (5 bases). Trimming removed 0 bases from V and 7 bases from J, with 12 bases in between. This CDR3 region has 15 residues. Germline V gives CDR1 SGHVS, CDR2 FNYEAQ.

This clone was found many times. This chain links TRBV27 with TRBJ2-2; no clear D gene. Trimming pared 0 bases from V and 4 bases from J, leaving 6 bases between. Germline CDR1 and CDR2: MNHEY and SMNVEV (reference sequence). The CDR3 sequence is 14 residues long. CDR3 DNA: TGTGCCAGCAGTTTATCGGGGTTCACCGGGGAGCTGTTTTTT. Its translation is CASSLSGFTGELFF.